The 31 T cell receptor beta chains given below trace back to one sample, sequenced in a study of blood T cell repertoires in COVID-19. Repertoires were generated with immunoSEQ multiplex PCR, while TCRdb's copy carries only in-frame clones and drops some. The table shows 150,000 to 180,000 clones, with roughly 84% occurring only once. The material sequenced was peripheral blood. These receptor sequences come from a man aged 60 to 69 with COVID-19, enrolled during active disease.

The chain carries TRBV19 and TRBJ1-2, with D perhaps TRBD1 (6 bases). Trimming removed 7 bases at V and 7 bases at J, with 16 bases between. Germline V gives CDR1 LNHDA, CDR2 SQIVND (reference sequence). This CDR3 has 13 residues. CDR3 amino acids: CASIAPGVRGYTF. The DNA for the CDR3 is TGTGCCAGTATCGCCCCAGGGGTCCGTGGCTACACCTTC.

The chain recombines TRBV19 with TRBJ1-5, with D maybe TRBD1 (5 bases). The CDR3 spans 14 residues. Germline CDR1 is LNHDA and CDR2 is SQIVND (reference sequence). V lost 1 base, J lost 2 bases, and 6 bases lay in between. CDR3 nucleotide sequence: TGTGCCAGTAGTATAGTAGGGGGCAATCAGCCCCAGCATTTT. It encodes CASSIVGGNQPQHF.

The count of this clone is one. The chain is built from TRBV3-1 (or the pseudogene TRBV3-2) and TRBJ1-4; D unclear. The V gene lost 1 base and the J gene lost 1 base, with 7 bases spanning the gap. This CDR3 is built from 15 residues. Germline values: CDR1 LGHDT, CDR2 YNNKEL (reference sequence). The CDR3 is CASSQVTVTNEKLFF. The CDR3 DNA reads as TGTGCCAGCAGCCAAGTGACTGTAACTAATGAAAAACTGTTTTTT.

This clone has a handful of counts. The CDR3 coding sequence is TGTGCCAGCAGCTCCGAGGGCTGGGATACGCAGTATTTT. Encoded protein: CASSSEGWDTQYF. The chain recombines TRBV7-2 with TRBJ2-3; D is perhaps TRBD2 (5 bases). Germline V gene sequence: CDR1 SGHTA, CDR2 FQGNSA. The CDR3 has 13 amino acids. With 4 bases removed from V and 6 bases from J, the gap between germline ends came to 11 bases. The variable domain in full, with the rest retrieved from reference TRBV7-2 and TRBJ2-3, is GAGVSQSPSNKVTEKGKDVELRCDPISGHTALYWYRQSLGQGLEFLIYFQGNSAPDKSGLPSDRFSAERTGGSVSTLTIQRTQQEDSAVYLCASSSEGWDTQYFGPGTRLTVL.

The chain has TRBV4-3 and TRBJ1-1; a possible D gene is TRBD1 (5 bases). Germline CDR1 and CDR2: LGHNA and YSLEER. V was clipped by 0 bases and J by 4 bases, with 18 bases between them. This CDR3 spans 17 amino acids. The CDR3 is CASSQDLGRALSTEAFF. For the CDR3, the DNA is TGCGCCAGCAGCCAAGATTTGGGCAGGGCCCTAAGCACTGAAGCTTTCTTT.

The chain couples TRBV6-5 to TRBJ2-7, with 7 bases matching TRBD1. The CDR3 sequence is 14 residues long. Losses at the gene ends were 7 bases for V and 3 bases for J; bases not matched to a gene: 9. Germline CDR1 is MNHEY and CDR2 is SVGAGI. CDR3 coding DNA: TGTGCCAGCACCCCAGGGACAGCCGTCTACGAGCAGTACTTC. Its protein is CASTPGTAVYEQYF.

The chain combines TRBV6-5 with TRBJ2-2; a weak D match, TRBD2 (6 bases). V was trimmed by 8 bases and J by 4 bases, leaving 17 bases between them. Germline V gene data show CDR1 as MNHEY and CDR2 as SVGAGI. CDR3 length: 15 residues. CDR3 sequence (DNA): TGTGCCAGCTCCCCGCGGCGGGACGCCACCGGGGAGCTGTTTTTT. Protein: CASSPRRDATGELFF.

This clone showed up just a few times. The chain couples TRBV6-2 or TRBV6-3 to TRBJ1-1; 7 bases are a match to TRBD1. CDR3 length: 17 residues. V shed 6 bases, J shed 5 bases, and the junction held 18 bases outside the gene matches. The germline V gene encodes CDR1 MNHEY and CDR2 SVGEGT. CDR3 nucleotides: TGTGCCAGCAGCCTAGGCACAGGGGTGGGGGTAGAGACTGAAGCTTTCTTT. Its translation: CASSLGTGVGVETEAFF.

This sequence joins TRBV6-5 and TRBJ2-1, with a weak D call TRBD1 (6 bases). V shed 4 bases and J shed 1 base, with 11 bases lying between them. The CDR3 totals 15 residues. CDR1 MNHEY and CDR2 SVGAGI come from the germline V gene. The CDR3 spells CASSLQGLSYNEQFF. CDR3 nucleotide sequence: TGTGCCAGCAGTTTACAGGGATTATCCTACAATGAGCAGTTCTTC.

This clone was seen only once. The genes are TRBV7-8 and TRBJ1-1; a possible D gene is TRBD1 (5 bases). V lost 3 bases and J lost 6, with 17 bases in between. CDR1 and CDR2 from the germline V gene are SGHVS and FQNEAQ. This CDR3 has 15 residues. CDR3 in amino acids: CASSLLSQAIAEAFF. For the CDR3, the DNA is TGTGCCAGCAGCTTGTTGTCACAGGCCATCGCTGAAGCTTTCTTT.

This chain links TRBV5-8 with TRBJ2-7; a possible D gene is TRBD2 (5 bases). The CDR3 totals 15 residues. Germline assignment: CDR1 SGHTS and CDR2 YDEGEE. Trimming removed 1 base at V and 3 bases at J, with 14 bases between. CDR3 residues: CASSLTGSLHYEQYF. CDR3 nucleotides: TGTGCCAGCAGCTTGACGGGGAGTCTCCACTACGAGCAGTACTTC. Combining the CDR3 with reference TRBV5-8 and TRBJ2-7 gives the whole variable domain EAGVTQSPTHLIKTRGQQATLRCSPISGHTSVYWYQQALGLGLQFLLWYDEGEERNRGNFPPRFSGRQFPNYSSELNVNALELEDSALYLCASSLTGSLHYEQYFGPGTRLTVT.

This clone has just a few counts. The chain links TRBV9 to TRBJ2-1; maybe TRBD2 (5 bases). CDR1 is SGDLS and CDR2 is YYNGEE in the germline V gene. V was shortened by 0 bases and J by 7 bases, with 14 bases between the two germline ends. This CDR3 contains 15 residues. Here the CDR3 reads CASSVGMERSNEQFF. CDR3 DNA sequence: TGTGCCAGCAGCGTAGGCATGGAGCGGAGTAATGAGCAGTTCTTC.

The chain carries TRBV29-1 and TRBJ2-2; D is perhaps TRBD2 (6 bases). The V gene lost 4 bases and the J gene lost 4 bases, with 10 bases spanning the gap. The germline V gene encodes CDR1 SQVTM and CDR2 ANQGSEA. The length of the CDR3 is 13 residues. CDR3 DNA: TGCAGCGTTGTCGCGGGACTCACCGGGGAGCTGTTTTTT. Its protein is CSVVAGLTGELFF.

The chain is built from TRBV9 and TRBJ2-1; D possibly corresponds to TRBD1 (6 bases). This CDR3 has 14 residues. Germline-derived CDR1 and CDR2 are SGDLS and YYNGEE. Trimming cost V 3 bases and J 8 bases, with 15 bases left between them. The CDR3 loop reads CASSGRGQPDEQFF. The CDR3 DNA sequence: TGTGCCAGCAGCGGGCGAGGACAGCCAGATGAGCAGTTCTTC.

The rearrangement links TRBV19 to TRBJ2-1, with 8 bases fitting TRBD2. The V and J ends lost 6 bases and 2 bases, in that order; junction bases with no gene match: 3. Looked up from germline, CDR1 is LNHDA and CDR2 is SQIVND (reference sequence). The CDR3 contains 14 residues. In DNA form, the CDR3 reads TGTGCCAGTAGGGCGGGAGGAACCTACAATGAGCAGTTCTTC. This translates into CASRAGGTYNEQFF.

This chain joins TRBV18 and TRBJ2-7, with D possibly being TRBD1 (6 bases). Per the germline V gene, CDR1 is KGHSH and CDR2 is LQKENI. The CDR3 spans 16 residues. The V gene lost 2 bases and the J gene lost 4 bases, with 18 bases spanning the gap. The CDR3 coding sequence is TGTGCCAGCTCACCAACCCTCGGACAGCGAGCTTACGAGCAGTACTTC. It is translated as CASSPTLGQRAYEQYF.

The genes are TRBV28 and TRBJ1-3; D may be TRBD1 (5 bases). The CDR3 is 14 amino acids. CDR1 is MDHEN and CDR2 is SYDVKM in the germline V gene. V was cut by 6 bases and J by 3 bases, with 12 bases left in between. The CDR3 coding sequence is TGTGCCAGCAGCTCCGGGGGAGGTGGAAACACCATATATTTT. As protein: CASSSGGGGNTIYF. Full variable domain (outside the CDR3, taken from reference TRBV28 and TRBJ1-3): DVKVTQSSRYLVKRTGEKVFLECVQDMDHENMFWYRQDPGLGLRLIYFSYDVKMKEKGDIPEGYSVSREKKERFSLILESASTNQTSMYLCASSSGGGGNTIYFGEGSWLTVV.

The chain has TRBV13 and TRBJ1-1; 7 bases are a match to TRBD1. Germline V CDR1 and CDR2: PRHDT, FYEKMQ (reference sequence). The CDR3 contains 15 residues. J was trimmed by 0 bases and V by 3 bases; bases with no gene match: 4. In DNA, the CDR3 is TGTGCCAGCAGCTTTCGGGACAGAGTGAACACTGAAGCTTTCTTT. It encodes CASSFRDRVNTEAFF.

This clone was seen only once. CDR3 loop: CSGSSSGNTIYF. CDR3 coding DNA: TGCAGCGGGAGCAGCTCGGGAAACACCATATATTTT. The V gene is TRBV29-1, the J gene TRBJ1-3; D call uncertain. The CDR3 runs 12 residues. The germline CDR1 and CDR2 sequences are SQVTM and ANQGSEA. Trimming removed 7 bases at V and 4 bases at J, with 11 bases between. The variable domain in full, with the rest retrieved from reference TRBV29-1 and TRBJ1-3, is SAVISQKPSRDICQRGTSLTIQCQVDSQVTMMFWYRQQPGQSLTLIATANQGSEATYESGFVIDKFPISRPNLTFSTLTVSNMSPEDSSIYLCSGSSSGNTIYFGEGSWLTVV.

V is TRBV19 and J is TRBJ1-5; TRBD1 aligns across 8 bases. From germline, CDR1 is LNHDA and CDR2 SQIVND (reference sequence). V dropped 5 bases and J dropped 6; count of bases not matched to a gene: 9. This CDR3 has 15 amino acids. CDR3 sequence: CASSLGGQGGQPQHF. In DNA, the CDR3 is TGTGCCAGTAGTTTGGGCGGACAGGGTGGTCAGCCCCAGCATTTT.

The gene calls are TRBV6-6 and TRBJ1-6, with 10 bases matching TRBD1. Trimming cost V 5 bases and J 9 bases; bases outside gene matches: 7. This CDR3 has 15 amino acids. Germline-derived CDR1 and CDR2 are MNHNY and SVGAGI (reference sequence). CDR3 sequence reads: CASSPRQGASSPLHF. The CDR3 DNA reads TGTGCCAGCAGTCCGAGACAGGGGGCGAGTTCACCCCTCCACTTT.

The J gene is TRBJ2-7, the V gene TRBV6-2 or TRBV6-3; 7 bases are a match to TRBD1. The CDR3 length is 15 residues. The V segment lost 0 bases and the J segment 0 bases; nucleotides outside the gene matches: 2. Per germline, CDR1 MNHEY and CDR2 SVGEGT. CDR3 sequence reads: CASSYSGTDSYEQYF. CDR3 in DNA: TGTGCCAGCAGTTACTCCGGGACAGACTCCTACGAGCAGTACTTC.

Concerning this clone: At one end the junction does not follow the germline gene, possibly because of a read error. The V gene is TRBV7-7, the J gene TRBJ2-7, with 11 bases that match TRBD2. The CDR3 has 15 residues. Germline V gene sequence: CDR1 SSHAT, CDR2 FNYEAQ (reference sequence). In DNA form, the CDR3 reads TGTGCTAGCAGCTTAGGGACTAGCGGCTCCTACGAGCAGTACTTC. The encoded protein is CASSLGTSGSYEQYF.

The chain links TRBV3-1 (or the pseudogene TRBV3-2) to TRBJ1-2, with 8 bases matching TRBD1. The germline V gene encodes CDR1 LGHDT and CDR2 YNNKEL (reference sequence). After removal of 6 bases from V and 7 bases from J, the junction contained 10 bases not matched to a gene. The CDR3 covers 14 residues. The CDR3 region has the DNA TGTGCCAGCAGTCCTCCTCAGGGGGCGGGTGGCTACACCTTC. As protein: CASSPPQGAGGYTF.

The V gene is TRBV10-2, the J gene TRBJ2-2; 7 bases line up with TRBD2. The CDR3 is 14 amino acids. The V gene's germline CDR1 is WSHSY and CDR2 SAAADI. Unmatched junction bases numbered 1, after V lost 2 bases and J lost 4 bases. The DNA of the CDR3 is TGCGCCAGCAGTGAGACGGGAGGCACCGGGGAGCTGTTTTTT. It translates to CASSETGGTGELFF.

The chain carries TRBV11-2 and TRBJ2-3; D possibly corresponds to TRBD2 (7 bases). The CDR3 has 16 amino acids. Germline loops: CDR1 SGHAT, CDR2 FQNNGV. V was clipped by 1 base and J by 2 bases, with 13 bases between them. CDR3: CASSLGSRGATDTQYF. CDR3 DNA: TGTGCCAGCAGCTTAGGTTCCCGGGGGGCCACAGATACGCAGTATTTT.

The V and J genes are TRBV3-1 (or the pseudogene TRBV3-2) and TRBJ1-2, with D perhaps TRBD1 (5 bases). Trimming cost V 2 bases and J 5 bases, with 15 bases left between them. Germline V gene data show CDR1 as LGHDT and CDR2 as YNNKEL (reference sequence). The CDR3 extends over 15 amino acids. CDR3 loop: CASSQFQGGGYGYTF. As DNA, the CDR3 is TGTGCCAGCAGCCAATTTCAGGGCGGGGGGTATGGCTACACCTTC.

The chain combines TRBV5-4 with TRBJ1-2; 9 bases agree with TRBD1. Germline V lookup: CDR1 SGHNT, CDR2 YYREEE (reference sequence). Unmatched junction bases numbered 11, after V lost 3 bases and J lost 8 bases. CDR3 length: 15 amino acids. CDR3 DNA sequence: TGTGCCAGCAGCTCCGGGGACAGGGAGGTTGGGGGCTACACCTTC. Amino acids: CASSSGDREVGGYTF.

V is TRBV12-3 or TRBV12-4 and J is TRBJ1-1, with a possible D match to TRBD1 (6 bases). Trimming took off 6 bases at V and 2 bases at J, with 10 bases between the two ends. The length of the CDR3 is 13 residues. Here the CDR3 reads CASREQGNTEAFF. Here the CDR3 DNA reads TGTGCCAGCAGAGAACAGGGAAACACTGAAGCTTTCTTT.

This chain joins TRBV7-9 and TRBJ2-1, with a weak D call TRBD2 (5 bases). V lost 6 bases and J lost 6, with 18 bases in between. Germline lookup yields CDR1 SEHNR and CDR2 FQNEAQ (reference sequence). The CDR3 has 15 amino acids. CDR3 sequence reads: CASRFPGSGGNEQFF. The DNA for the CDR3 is TGTGCCAGCAGATTCCCGGGCTCTGGAGGCAATGAGCAGTTCTTC.

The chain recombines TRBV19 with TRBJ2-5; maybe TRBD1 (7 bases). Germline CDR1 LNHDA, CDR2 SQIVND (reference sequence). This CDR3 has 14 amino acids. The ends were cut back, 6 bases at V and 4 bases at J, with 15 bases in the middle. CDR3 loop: CASRPRGVVETQYF. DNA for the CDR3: TGTGCCAGTAGACCCAGGGGGGTTGTAGAGACCCAGTACTTC.